Listed below are T cell receptor beta chains from one sample, sequenced in a study of metastatic and nonmetastatic thyroid tumors. MiXCR reprocessed the PCR reads for TCRdb. The sample carries 75,000 to 95,000 clones, over 9.5% recorded once. Sequenced sample: blood. All receptors come from a female donor with papillary thyroid cancer or a benign thyroid nodule (not recorded which). Some clones in this sample may be carry-over from other donors' samples. Each CDR3 is given with its conserved first and last residue. Each record gives: J gene, V gene, D gene, clone size, CDR3 DNA, CDR3 protein. D genes are given only for firm matches. Clone size is given for some rows only: seen once, a few or many times, or a class if the clone is expanded.

TRBJ1-5,TRBV7-9,TRBD1,many,TGTGCCAGCAGCTGGGACAGGGACCAGCCCCAGCATTTT,CASSWDRDQPQHF
TRBJ2-3,TRBV6-2/TRBV6-3,-,-,TGTGCCAGCAGTTACACTGGGGGTGCGGCAGATACGCAGTATTTT,CASSYTGGAADTQYF
TRBJ1-4,TRBV2,TRBD1,many,TGTGCCCGATCAGGGGGACCGAATGAAAAACTGTTTTTT,CARSGGPNEKLFF
TRBJ2-3,TRBV5-1,TRBD2,-,TGCGCCAGCAGCAGAGGGACTAGCGTCTTCACAGATACGCAGTATTTT,CASSRGTSVFTDTQYF
TRBJ1-3,TRBV6-1,-,few,TGTGCCAGCAGGAGGGACACAAGCTCTGGAAACACCATATATTTT,CASRRDTSSGNTIYF
TRBJ1-2,TRBV12-3/TRBV12-4,-,many,TGTGCCACCGCGGGGAGGGTCTATGGCTACACCTTC,CATAGRVYGYTF
TRBJ1-5,TRBV20-1,-,many,TGCAGTGTCCTAGAAGGCGGTAGGAGTCAGCCCCAGCATTTT,CSVLEGGRSQPQHF
TRBJ2-1,TRBV5-1,TRBD2,many,TGCGCCAGCAGCTCGTTGTTCGGGACTAGCGGGAGTAATAGGTACAATGAGCAGTTCTTC,CASSSLFGTSGSNRYNEQFF
TRBJ2-1,TRBV28,TRBD2,few,TGTGCCAGCAGTACCCTCTACGGACTAGCGGTAGCCTACAATGAGCAGTTCTTC,CASSTLYGLAVAYNEQFF
TRBJ2-5,TRBV24-1,-,many,TGTGCCACCAGTGATGGGGGGCGATGGTACGAGACCCAGTACTTC,CATSDGGRWYETQYF
TRBJ2-2,TRBV5-8,-,many,TGTGCCAGCAGCTTGGGGAGCGTGCCGAACACCGGGGAGCTGTTTTTT,CASSLGSVPNTGELFF
TRBJ1-6,TRBV6-2/TRBV6-3,TRBD1,-,TGTGCCAGCATTCCCACTTTGACAGGGAGGTTTAACTCCTATAATTCACCCCTCCACTTT,CASIPTLTGRFNSYNSPLHF
TRBJ1-4,TRBV6-6,-,many,TGTGCCAGCAGTTACTCGATAAGGGCTAGTAATGAAAAACTGTTTTTT,CASSYSIRASNEKLFF
TRBJ1-1,TRBV28,-,few,TGTGCCACAAGAGGGATACCCGAAGCTTTCTTT,CATRGIPEAFF
TRBJ1-2,TRBV7-8,-,many,TGTGCCAGCAGCTTAGCACCAGGGAACTATGGCTACACCTTC,CASSLAPGNYGYTF
TRBJ2-1,TRBV3-1,-,-,TGTGCCAGCAGCCAAGATATTGATCGGAACAATGAGCAGTTCTTC,CASSQDIDRNNEQFF
TRBJ2-3,TRBV19,-,many,TGTGCCAGTAGACAGGGACATAGCACAGATACGCAGTATTTT,CASRQGHSTDTQYF
TRBJ1-2,TRBV5-1,-,many,TGCGCCAGCAGCTTGGATGGGGCCGGCTATGGCTACACCTTC,CASSLDGAGYGYTF
TRBJ1-5,TRBV6-1,-,many,TGTGCCAGCTGGGGACCGCTAAATCAGCCCCAGCATTTT,CASWGPLNQPQHF
TRBJ1-1,TRBV25-1,TRBD1,many,TGTGCCAGCCAGGGGGGGGCAGGGGGGGGCACTGAAGCTTTCTTT,CASQGGAGGGTEAFF
TRBJ2-7,TRBV11-2,TRBD2,few,TGTGCCAGCAGCTCGATAGCGGGAATCTACGAGCAGTACTTC,CASSSIAGIYEQYF
TRBJ2-5,TRBV28,-,many,TGTGCCAGCAGTTTGACCACGGGGGAGACCCAGTACTTC,CASSLTTGETQYF
TRBJ2-5,TRBV20-1,-,many,TGCAGTGCCCCTTCTGGGGGCGGGGAGACCCAGTACTTC,CSAPSGGGETQYF
TRBJ2-3,TRBV20-1,TRBD2,many,TGCAGTGCTAGTGGCGGGAGGGCGACAGATACGCAGTATTTT,CSASGGRATDTQYF
TRBJ2-7,TRBV7-9,-,many,TGTGCCAGCAGCTCGGACGGGGGCTACGAGCAGTACTTC,CASSSDGGYEQYF